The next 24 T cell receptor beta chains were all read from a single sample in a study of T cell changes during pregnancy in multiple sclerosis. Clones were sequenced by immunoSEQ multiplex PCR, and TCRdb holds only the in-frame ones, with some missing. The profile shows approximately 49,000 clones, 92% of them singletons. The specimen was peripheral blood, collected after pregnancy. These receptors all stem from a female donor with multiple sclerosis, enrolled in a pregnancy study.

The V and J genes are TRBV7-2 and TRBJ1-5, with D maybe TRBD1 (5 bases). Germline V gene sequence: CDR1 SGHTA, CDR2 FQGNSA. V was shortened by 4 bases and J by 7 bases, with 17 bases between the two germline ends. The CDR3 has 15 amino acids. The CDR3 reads CASSSPPGVGQPQHF. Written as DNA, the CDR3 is TGTGCCAGCAGCTCCCCTCCGGGGGTAGGCCAGCCCCAGCATTTT. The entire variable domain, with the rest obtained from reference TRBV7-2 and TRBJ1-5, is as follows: GAGVSQSPSNKVTEKGKDVELRCDPISGHTALYWYRQSLGQGLEFLIYFQGNSAPDKSGLPSDRFSAERTGGSVSTLTIQRTQQEDSAVYLCASSSPPGVGQPQHFGDGTRLSIL.

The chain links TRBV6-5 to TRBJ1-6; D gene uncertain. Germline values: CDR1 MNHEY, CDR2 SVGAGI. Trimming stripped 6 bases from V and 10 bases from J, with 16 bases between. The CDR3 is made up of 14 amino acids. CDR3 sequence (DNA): TGTGCCAGCAGCCTCGGATCGCGAGGCTCACCCCTCCACTTT. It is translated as CASSLGSRGSPLHF.

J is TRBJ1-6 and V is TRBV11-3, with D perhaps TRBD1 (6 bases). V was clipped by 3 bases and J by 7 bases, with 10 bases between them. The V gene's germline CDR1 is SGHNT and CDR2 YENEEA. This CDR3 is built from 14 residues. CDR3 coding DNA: TGTGCCAGCAGCTTGGGCAGGGGCAATTCACCCCTCCACTTT. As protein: CASSLGRGNSPLHF.

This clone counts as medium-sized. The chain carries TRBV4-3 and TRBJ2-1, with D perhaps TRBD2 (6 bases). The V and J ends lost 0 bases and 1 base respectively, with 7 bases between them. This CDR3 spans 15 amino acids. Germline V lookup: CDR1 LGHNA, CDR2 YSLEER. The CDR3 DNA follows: TGCGCCAGCAGCCAAGAGGAGGGGTCCTACAATGAGCAGTTCTTC. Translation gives CASSQEEGSYNEQFF.

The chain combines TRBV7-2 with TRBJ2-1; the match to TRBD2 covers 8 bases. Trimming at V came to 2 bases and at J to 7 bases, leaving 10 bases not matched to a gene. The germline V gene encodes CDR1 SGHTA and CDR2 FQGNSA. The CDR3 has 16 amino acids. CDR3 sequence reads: CASSLSRGGLGNEQFF. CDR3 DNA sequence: TGTGCCAGCAGCTTAAGTCGCGGGGGGCTGGGGAATGAGCAGTTCTTC.

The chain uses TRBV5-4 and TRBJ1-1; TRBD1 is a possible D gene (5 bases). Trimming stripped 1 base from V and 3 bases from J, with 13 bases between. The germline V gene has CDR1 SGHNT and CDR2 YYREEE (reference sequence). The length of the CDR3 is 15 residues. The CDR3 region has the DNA TGTGCCAGCAGCTTGAATGTAGGGGTCTACACTGAAGCTTTCTTT. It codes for CASSLNVGVYTEAFF.

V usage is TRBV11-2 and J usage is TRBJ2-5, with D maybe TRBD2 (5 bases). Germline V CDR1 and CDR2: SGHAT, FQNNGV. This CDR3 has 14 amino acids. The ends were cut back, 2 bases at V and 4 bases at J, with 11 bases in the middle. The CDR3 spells CASSLSWESETQYF. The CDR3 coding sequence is TGTGCCAGCAGCTTATCCTGGGAGTCAGAGACCCAGTACTTC.

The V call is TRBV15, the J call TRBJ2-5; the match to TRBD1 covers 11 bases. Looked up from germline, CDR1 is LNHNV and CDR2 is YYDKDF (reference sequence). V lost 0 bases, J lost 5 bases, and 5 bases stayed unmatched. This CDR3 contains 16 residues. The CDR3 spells CATSRDERTGGETQYF. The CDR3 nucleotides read TGTGCCACCAGCAGAGATGAGAGGACAGGGGGCGAGACCCAGTACTTC.

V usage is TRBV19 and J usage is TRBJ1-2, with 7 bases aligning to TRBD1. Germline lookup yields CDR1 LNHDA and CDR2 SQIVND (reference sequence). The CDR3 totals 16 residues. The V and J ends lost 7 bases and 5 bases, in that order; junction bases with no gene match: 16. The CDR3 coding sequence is TGTGCCAGTAAGAGTGGCGGTACGACAGGGTGGTATGGCTACACCTTC. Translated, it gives CASKSGGTTGWYGYTF.

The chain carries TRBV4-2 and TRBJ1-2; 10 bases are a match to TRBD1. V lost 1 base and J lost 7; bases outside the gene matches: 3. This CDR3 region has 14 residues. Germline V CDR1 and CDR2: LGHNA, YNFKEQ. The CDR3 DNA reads TGTGCCAGCAGCCAAGGACAGGGGGCGCGTGGCTACACCTTC. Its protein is CASSQGQGARGYTF.

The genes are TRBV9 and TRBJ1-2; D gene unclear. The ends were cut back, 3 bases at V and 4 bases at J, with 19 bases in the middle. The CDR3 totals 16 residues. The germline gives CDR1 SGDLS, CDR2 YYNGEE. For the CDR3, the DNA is TGTGCCAGCAGCGCGCGGGCAGGCTCCGCAACCTATGGCTACACCTTC. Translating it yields CASSARAGSATYGYTF. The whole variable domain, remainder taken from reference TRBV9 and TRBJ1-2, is DSGVTQTPKHLITATGQRVTLRCSPRSGDLSVYWYQQSLDQGLQFLIQYYNGEERAKGNILERFSAQQFPDLHSELNLSSLELGDSALYFCASSARAGSATYGYTFGSGTRLTVV.

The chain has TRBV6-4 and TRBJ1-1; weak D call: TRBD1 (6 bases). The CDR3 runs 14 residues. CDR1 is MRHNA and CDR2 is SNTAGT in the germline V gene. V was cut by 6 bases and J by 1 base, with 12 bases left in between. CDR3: CASRETQGNTEAFF. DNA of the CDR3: TGTGCCAGCAGGGAGACACAGGGGAACACTGAAGCTTTCTTT.

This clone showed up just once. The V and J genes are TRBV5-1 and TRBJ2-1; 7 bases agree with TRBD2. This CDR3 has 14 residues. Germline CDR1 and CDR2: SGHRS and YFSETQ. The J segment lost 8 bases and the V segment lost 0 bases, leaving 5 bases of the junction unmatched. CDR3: CASSLGGGLDEQFF. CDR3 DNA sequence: TGCGCCAGCAGCTTGGGCGGGGGTTTGGATGAGCAGTTCTTC.

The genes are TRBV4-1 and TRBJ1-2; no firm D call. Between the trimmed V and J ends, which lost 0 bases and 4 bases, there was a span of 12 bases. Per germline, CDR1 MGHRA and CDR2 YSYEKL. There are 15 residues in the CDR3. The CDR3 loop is CASSQDQATPYGYTF. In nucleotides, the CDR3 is TGCGCCAGCAGCCAAGATCAAGCCACCCCCTATGGCTACACCTTC.

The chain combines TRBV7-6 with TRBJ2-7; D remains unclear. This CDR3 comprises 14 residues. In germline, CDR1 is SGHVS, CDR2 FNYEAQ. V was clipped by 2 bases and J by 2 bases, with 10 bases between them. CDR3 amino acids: CASSLRDNPYEQYF. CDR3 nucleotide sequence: TGTGCCAGCAGCTTACGTGACAACCCCTACGAGCAGTACTTC.

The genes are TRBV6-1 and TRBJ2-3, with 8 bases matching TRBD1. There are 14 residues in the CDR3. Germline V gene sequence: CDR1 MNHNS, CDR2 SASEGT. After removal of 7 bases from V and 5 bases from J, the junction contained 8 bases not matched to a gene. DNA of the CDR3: TGTGCCAGCACAAGCGGACAGGGAGGAGATACGCAGTATTTT. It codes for CASTSGQGGDTQYF.

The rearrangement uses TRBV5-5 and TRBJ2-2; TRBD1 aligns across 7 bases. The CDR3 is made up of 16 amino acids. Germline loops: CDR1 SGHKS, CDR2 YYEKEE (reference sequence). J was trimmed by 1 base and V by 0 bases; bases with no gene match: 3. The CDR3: CASSLDPGGNTGELFF. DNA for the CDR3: TGTGCCAGCAGCTTGGACCCAGGGGGGAACACCGGGGAGCTGTTTTTT.

This chain's CDR3 is CASSLADTYTEAFF. CDR3 nucleotide sequence: TGCGCCAGCAGCTTGGCCGATACTTACACTGAAGCTTTCTTT. The chain couples TRBV5-1 to TRBJ1-1; D call uncertain. Trimming took 0 bases from V and 3 from J, leaving 9 bases between them. The CDR3 has 14 residues. Germline V gene data show CDR1 as SGHRS and CDR2 as YFSETQ.

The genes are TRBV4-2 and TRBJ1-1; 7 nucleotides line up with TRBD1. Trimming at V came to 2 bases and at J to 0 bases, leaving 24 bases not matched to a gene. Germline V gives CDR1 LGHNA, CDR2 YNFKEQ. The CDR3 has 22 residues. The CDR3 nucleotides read TGTGCCAGCAGCCAATTTCTGGGTTTTACTGAGCGGACAGGTCTCATGAACACTGAAGCTTTCTTT. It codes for CASSQFLGFTERTGLMNTEAFF.

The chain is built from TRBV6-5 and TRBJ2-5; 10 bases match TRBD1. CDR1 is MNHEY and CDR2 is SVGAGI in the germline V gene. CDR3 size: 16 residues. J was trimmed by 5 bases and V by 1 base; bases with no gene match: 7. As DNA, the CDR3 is TGTGCCAGCAGTTACTGGGGACAGGGGCGAAGGGAGACCCAGTACTTC. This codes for CASSYWGQGRRETQYF.

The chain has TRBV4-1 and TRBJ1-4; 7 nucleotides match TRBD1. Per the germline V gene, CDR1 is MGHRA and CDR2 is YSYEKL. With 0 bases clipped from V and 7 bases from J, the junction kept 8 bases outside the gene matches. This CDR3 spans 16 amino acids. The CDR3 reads CASSQETGSQREKLFF. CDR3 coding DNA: TGCGCCAGCAGCCAAGAGACAGGGTCTCAGCGTGAAAAACTGTTTTTT.

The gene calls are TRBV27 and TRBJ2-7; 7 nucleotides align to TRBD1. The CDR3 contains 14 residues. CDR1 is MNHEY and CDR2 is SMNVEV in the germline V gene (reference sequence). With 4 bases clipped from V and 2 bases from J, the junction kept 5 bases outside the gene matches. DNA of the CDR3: TGTGCCAGCAGTTCCGGACAGGCAACCTACGAGCAGTACTTC. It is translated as CASSSGQATYEQYF.

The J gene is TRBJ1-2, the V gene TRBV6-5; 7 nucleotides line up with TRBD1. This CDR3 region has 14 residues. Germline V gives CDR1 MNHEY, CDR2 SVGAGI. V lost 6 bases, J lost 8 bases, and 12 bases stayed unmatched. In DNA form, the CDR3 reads TGTGCCAGCAGCCAAGGGCACAGGGGTTGGGGCTACACCTTC. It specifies CASSQGHRGWGYTF.

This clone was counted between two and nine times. CDR3 residues: CASSLALPVSGANVLTF. The CDR3 nucleotides are TGTGCCAGCAGCTTAGCCCTACCCGTCTCTGGGGCCAACGTCCTGACTTTC. V usage is TRBV5-4 and J usage is TRBJ2-6, with D hard to call. This CDR3 has 17 amino acids. V was trimmed by 2 bases and J by 0 bases, leaving 12 bases between them. CDR1 and CDR2 from the germline V gene are SGHNT and YYREEE (reference sequence).